A single sample is the source of the 20 T cell receptor beta chains below, sequenced in a study of blood T cell repertoires in COVID-19. Profiled with immunoSEQ multiplex PCR; TCRdb holds only in-frame clones, not every one. Of some 190,000 clones in the sample, 88% were seen once. The material sequenced was peripheral blood. These receptors originate from a young man with active or convalescent COVID-19.

The DNA of the CDR3 is TGTGCCAGCAGCGTAGTACCGGGACAGGGTTCCTACAATGAGCAGTTCTTC. It is translated as CASSVVPGQGSYNEQFF. The genes are TRBV9 and TRBJ2-1; TRBD1 aligns across 9 bases. CDR1 is SGDLS, CDR2 YYNGEE, per germline. CDR3 length equals 17 residues. V shed 0 bases, J shed 1 base, and the junction held 5 bases outside the gene matches.

This clone occurred a few times. The CDR3 loop reads CASSPDSSTDTQYF. CDR3 in DNA: TGTGCCAGCAGCCCCGACAGTAGCACAGATACGCAGTATTTT. This chain links TRBV6-5 with TRBJ2-3; D is possibly TRBD1 (5 bases). Trimming removed 6 bases from V and 0 bases from J, with 10 bases in between. The germline gives CDR1 MNHEY, CDR2 SVGAGI. The CDR3 has 14 amino acids.

This chain uses TRBV5-1 with TRBJ1-5, with D maybe TRBD1 (5 bases). The germline V and J ends were trimmed by 2 bases and 0 bases, with 6 bases remaining between them. CDR1 is SGHRS, CDR2 YFSETQ, per germline. The CDR3 runs to 14 residues. The CDR3 reads CASSLDSSNQPQHF. The DNA for the CDR3 is TGCGCCAGCAGCTTAGACAGTAGCAATCAGCCCCAGCATTTT.

J is TRBJ1-2 and V is TRBV6-5; TRBD1 is a possible D gene (5 bases). V was cut by 7 bases and J by 5 bases, with 11 bases left in between. The CDR3 spans 12 residues. From germline, CDR1 is MNHEY and CDR2 SVGAGI. The CDR3 DNA reads as TGTGCCAGCACCCCGGGGGGGTATGGCTACACCTTC. This codes for CASTPGGYGYTF.

V usage is TRBV12-5 and J usage is TRBJ1-3, with TRBD1 matching over 7 bases. The CDR3 consists of 15 residues. Germline loops: CDR1 LGHNT, CDR2 FRNRAP. The junction had 5 bases not matched to a gene; V was cut back by 4 bases and J by 2 bases. DNA of the CDR3: TGTGCTAGTGGTTCTTCTACAGGGGCTGGAAACACCATATATTTT. Encoded protein: CASGSSTGAGNTIYF.

The chain links TRBV28 to TRBJ1-4; D not resolved. Germline CDR1 and CDR2: MDHEN and SYDVKM. The CDR3 is made up of 16 amino acids. V gave up 2 bases and J gave up 8 bases, with 18 bases separating them. CDR3 sequence reads: CASSLRGGPKGEKLFF. CDR3 in DNA: TGTGCCAGCAGTTTACGAGGAGGGCCTAAAGGGGAAAAACTGTTTTTT. Based on the CDR3 plus reference TRBV28 and TRBJ1-4, the full variable domain is DVKVTQSSRYLVKRTGEKVFLECVQDMDHENMFWYRQDPGLGLRLIYFSYDVKMKEKGDIPEGYSVSREKKERFSLILESASTNQTSMYLCASSLRGGPKGEKLFFGSGTQLSVL.

The rearrangement joins TRBV7-8 to TRBJ1-6, with a tentative D call TRBD1 (6 bases). This CDR3 has 14 residues. V lost 9 bases and J lost 9, with 18 bases in between. Germline V CDR1 and CDR2: SGHVS, FQNEAQ. The CDR3 bases are TGTGCCAGTCAGAGGACAGAAGCAGGTTCACCCCTCCACTTT. This gives the protein CASQRTEAGSPLHF.

This clone was observed a handful of times. The gene calls are TRBV19 and TRBJ1-5; 8 bases agree with TRBD1. Germline trimming cut 4 bases from V and 4 bases from J; bases unmatched to any gene: 6. Germline CDR1 LNHDA, CDR2 SQIVND (reference sequence). The CDR3 is 15 amino acids. CDR3 coding DNA: TGTGCCAGTAGTACGCAGGGGGCCGGTAATCAGCCCCAGCATTTT. Translation gives CASSTQGAGNQPQHF.

This clone was detected once. This rearrangement joins TRBV19 to TRBJ2-3; D uncertain. CDR3 length: 14 residues. V lost 6 bases and J 2 bases, leaving 12 bases between the germline ends. Germline V gene sequence: CDR1 LNHDA, CDR2 SQIVND (reference sequence). The chain's CDR3 is CASRFLGDTDTQYF. CDR3 coding DNA: TGTGCCAGTAGATTCCTAGGCGACACAGATACGCAGTATTTT.

The chain carries TRBV6-5 and TRBJ1-1, with D tentatively TRBD1 (6 bases). The CDR3 runs to 13 residues. Germline CDR1 MNHEY, CDR2 SVGAGI. Trimming left V 7 bases short and J 4 bases short, with 13 bases between. The CDR3 is CASTQGPSTEAFF. For the CDR3, the DNA is TGTGCCAGCACTCAGGGGCCCTCCACTGAAGCTTTCTTT.

The chain uses TRBV7-6 and TRBJ2-1; D might be TRBD1 (5 bases). Germline V lookup: CDR1 SGHVS, CDR2 FNYEAQ. V was pared by 1 base and J by 7 bases, with 11 bases between. The CDR3 totals 14 residues. CDR3 coding DNA: TGTGCCAGCAGCTTAGGGGGCCCCGAGAATGAGCAGTTCTTC. Amino acids: CASSLGGPENEQFF.

The chain joins TRBV3-1 (or the pseudogene TRBV3-2) to TRBJ2-7; TRBD2 aligns across 9 bases. V gave up 0 bases and J gave up 1 base; unmatched junction bases: 10. Germline lookup yields CDR1 LGHDT and CDR2 YNNKEL (reference sequence). The CDR3 is 18 amino acids. In DNA, the CDR3 is TGTGCCAGCAGCCAAGATCCGAGGGTAGCGGGAGATTCCTACGAGCAGTACTTC. Amino acid sequence: CASSQDPRVAGDSYEQYF.

The chain joins TRBV2 to TRBJ1-2; 7 bases align to TRBD1. The CDR3 has 13 residues. The V and J ends lost 4 bases and 8 bases, in that order; junction bases with no gene match: 7. Germline V CDR1 and CDR2: SNHLY, FYNNEI. The CDR3 DNA is TGTGCCAGCAGTGGATTGACAGGGAAGGGCTACACCTTC. Translating it yields CASSGLTGKGYTF.

The chain couples TRBV2 to TRBJ2-7; TRBD1 matches 9 bases. The germline V gene has CDR1 SNHLY and CDR2 FYNNEI. This CDR3 is built from 15 residues. V was clipped by 6 bases and J by 3 bases; unmatched bases: 9. CDR3: CASSPQGASLYEQYF. DNA for the CDR3: TGTGCCAGCAGCCCACAGGGGGCCTCCCTCTACGAGCAGTACTTC.

The chain links TRBV7-3 to TRBJ1-2; 7 nucleotides match TRBD1. After removal of 1 base from V and 5 bases from J, the junction contained 13 bases not matched to a gene. The CDR3 consists of 17 residues. CDR1 is SGHTA, CDR2 FQGTGA, per germline. The CDR3 bases are TGTGCCAGCAGCTTAAAGTCGAGAGACAGGGTACCTTATGGCTACACCTTC. As protein: CASSLKSRDRVPYGYTF.

The chain uses TRBV6-1 and TRBJ1-5; D possibly corresponds to TRBD1 (5 bases). V dropped 4 bases and J dropped 2 bases, with 15 bases sitting between them. The germline gives CDR1 MNHNS, CDR2 SASEGT. The CDR3 runs to 16 residues. The CDR3 region has the DNA TGTGCCAGCAGTGCAGTGGGGGGTCTAGGCAATCAGCCCCAGCATTTT. As protein: CASSAVGGLGNQPQHF.

J is TRBJ2-1 and V is TRBV5-4, with 8 bases identical to TRBD2. With V trimmed by 3 bases and J by 2 bases, 16 bases remained unmatched. The CDR3 is 19 amino acids. CDR1 SGHNT and CDR2 YYREEE come from the germline V gene (reference sequence). The CDR3 sequence is CASSSWGVAGPRAYNEQFF. In DNA, the CDR3 is TGTGCCAGCAGCTCCTGGGGGGTAGCGGGGCCCCGGGCCTACAATGAGCAGTTCTTC.

V is TRBV7-9 and J is TRBJ2-3; D may be TRBD1 (6 bases). The CDR3 is made up of 15 amino acids. V lost 5 bases to trimming and J lost 2 bases, with 14 bases between them. Germline lookup yields CDR1 SEHNR and CDR2 FQNEAQ (reference sequence). CDR3 in amino acids: CASSLPTGFTDTQYF. The CDR3 nucleotides read TGTGCCAGCAGCCTCCCGACAGGATTCACAGATACGCAGTATTTT.

This chain joins TRBV19 and TRBJ2-7, with 9 bases fitting TRBD1. CDR1 and CDR2 from the germline V gene are LNHDA and SQIVND (reference sequence). The CDR3 covers 14 residues. With 6 bases clipped from V and 2 bases from J, the junction kept 5 bases outside the gene matches. The CDR3 here is CASRPGQGPYEQYF. CDR3 DNA: TGTGCCAGTAGGCCGGGACAGGGACCCTACGAGCAGTACTTC. The variable domain in full, completed from reference TRBV19 and TRBJ2-7, reads DGGITQSPKYLFRKEGQNVTLSCEQNLNHDAMYWYRQDPGQGLRLIYYSQIVNDFQKGDIAEGYSVSREKKESFPLTVTSAQKNPTAFYLCASRPGQGPYEQYFGPGTRLTVT.

The chain combines TRBV19 with TRBJ2-1, with 7 bases matching TRBD1. With V trimmed by 3 bases and J by 0 bases, 5 bases remained unmatched. The germline V gene encodes CDR1 LNHDA and CDR2 SQIVND (reference sequence). The CDR3 length is 16 residues. CDR3: CASSIIRGSSYNEQFF. The CDR3 DNA reads TGTGCCAGTAGTATCATCAGGGGGAGCTCCTACAATGAGCAGTTCTTC.